This T cell receptor (beta chain) appears in the sequencing data of a study of T cell repertoires in cytomegalovirus infection. For the study at large: Public TCR beta signatures provided an indication of both CMV infection and a matching HLA type. Regarding the study as a whole: Accumulated public TCR beta family frequency recognized individuals carrying CMV together with the relevant HLA. Ex vivo, HLA-C-restricted CMV-specific TCR beta clonotypes prevailed over the rest of the response.

A word on this clonotype: The antigen remains unidentified.

The CDR3 covers 14 residues. The V gene end was trimmed by 2 bases and the J gene end by 6 bases; junction bases not matched to a gene: 6. Germline CDR1 is SEHNR and CDR2 is FQNEAQ (reference sequence). TCRdb re-called the reads with MiXCR, one entry per CDR3 protein. This table holds about 770,000 distinct CDR3 sequences, under 35% found once. The material sequenced was cultured CD8+ T cells from PBMCs, taken from culture after CMV antigen stimulation. This chain joins TRBV7-9 and TRBJ1-2; 7 bases map to TRBD1. The clonotype comes from a human donor in good health (CMV status not recorded). Some clones in this sample may be carry-over from other donors' samples. The CDR3: CASSLKGTDDGYTF. The CDR3 DNA is TGTGCCAGCAGCTTAAAGGGGACAGATGATGGCTACACCTTC.